Shown below are 3 T cell receptor beta chains from a single sample sequenced in a study of OX40 agonist ivuxolimab in advanced cancers. TCRdb keeps only in-frame clones here, not all; method: immunoSEQ multiplex PCR. The profile shows under 80,000 clones, 90% to 95% of them singletons. Specimen: CD4+ or CD8+ T cells sorted from blood, collected in a trial of the OX40 agonist ivuxolimab. The receptor set was obtained from an adult with an advanced solid tumor such as melanoma, head and neck, liver or kidney cancer.

V gene TRBV5-1 combines with J gene TRBJ2-5; 8 positions agree with TRBD1. The CDR3 totals 15 residues. Germline lookup yields CDR1 SGHRS and CDR2 YFSETQ. V dropped 4 bases and J dropped 2; count of bases not matched to a gene: 7. In DNA form, the CDR3 reads TGCGCCAGCAGCAACTTGGGACAGGAGCAAGAGACCCAGTACTTC. As protein: CASSNLGQEQETQYF.

CDR3 sequence: CSVEDTSGTKETQYF. For the CDR3, the DNA is TGCAGCGTTGAAGATACTAGCGGGACTAAAGAGACCCAGTACTTC. The J gene is TRBJ2-5, the V gene TRBV29-1, with 10 bases aligning to TRBD2. CDR1 is SQVTM, CDR2 ANQGSEA, per germline. CDR3 length equals 15 residues. The V and J ends lost 0 bases and 3 bases, in that order; junction bases with no gene match: 4.

The chain links TRBV20-1 to TRBJ2-7; 7 bases are shared with TRBD2. This CDR3 is built from 11 residues. Germline loops: CDR1 DFQATT, CDR2 SNEGSKA (reference sequence). With 6 bases clipped from V and 4 bases from J, the junction kept 3 bases outside the gene matches. The CDR3 sequence is CSASREYEQYF. CDR3 coding DNA: TGCAGTGCCTCGCGGGAGTACGAGCAGTACTTC.